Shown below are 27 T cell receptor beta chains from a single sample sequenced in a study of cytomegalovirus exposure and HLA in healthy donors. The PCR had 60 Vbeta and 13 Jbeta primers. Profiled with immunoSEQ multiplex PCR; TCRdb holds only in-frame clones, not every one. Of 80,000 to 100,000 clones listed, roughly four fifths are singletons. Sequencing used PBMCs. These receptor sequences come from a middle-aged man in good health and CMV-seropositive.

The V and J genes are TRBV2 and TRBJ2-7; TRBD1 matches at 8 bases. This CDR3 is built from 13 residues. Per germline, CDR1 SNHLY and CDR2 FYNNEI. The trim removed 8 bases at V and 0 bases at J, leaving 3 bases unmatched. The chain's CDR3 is CASGDRTSYEQYF. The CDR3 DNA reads TGTGCCAGCGGGGACAGGACCTCCTACGAGCAGTACTTC.

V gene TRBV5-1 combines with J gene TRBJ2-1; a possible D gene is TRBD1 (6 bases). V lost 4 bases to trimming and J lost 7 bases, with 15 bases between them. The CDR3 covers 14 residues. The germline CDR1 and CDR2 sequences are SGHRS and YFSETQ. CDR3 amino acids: CASSAQGVGNEQFF. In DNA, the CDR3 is TGCGCCAGCAGCGCACAGGGAGTGGGGAATGAGCAGTTCTTC.

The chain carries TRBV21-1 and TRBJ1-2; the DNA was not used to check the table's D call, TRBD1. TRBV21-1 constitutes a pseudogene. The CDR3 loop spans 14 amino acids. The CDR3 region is CASSKARAGPGYTF. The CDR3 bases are TGTGCCAGCAGCAAAGCTCGGGCAGGGCCCGGCTACACCTTC.

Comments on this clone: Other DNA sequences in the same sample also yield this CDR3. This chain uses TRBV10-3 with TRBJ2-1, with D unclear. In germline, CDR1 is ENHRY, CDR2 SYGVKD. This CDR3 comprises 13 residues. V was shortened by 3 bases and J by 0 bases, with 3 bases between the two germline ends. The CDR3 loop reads CAISDSSYNEQFF. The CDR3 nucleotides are TGTGCCATCAGTGACAGCTCCTACAATGAGCAGTTCTTC.

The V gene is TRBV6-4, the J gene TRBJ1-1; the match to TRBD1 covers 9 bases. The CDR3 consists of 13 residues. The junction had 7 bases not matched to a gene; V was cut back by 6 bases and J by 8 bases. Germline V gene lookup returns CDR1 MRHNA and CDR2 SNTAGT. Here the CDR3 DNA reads TGTGCCAGCAGACAGGGGGCGTCCCGGGAAGCTTTCTTT. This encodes CASRQGASREAFF.

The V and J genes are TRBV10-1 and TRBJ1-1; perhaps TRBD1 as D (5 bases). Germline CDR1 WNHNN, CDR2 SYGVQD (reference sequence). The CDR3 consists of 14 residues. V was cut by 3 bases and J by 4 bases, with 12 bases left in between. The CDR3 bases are TGCGCCAGCAGTGAAGGACATTTGCTCACTGAAGCTTTCTTT. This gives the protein CASSEGHLLTEAFF.

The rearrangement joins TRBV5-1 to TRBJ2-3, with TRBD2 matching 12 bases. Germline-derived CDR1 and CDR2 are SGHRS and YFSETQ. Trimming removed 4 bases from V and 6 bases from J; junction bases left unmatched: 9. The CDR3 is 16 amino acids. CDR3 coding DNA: TGCGCCAGCAGCCTACCTAGCGGGGGGGCCTATGATACGCAGTATTTT. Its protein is CASSLPSGGAYDTQYF.

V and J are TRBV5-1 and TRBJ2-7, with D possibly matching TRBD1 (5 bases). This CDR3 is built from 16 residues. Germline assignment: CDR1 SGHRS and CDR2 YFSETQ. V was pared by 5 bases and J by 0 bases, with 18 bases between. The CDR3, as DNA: TGCGCCAGCAGTCAAGGACCGGACAAGAGCTCCTACGAGCAGTACTTC. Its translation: CASSQGPDKSSYEQYF.

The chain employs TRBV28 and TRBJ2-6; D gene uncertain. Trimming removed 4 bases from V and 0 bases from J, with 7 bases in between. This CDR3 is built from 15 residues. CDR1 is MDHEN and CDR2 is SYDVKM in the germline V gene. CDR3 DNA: TGTGCCAGCAGTTCCCTCAGCTCTGGGGCCAACGTCCTGACTTTC. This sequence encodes CASSSLSSGANVLTF.

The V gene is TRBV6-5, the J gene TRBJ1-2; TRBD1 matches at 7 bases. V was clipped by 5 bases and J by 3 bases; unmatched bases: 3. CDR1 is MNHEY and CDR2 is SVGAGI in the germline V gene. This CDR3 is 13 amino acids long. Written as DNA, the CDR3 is TGTGCCAGCAGTGACAGGGTTCACTATGGCTACACCTTC. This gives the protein CASSDRVHYGYTF.

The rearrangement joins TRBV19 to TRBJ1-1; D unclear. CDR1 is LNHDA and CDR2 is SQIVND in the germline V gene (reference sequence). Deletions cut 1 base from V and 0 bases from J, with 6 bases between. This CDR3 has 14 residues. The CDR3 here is CASSIGRVNTEAFF. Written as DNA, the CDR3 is TGTGCCAGTAGTATAGGTCGTGTGAACACTGAAGCTTTCTTT.

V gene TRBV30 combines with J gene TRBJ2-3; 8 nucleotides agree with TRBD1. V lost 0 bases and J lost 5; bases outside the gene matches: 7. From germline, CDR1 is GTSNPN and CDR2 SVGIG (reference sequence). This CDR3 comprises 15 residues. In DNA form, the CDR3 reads TGTGCCTGGAGTGTAAAGGCAGGGGGCATAGATACGCAGTATTTT. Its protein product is CAWSVKAGGIDTQYF.

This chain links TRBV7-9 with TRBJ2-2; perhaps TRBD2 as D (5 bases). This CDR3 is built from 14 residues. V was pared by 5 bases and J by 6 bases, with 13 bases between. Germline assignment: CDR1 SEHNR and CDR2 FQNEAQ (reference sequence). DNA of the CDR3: TGTGCCAGCAGCGGGTCTAGCCCCGCCGGGGAGCTGTTTTTT. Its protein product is CASSGSSPAGELFF.

Here the CDR3 reads CASSITSGGSYNEQFF. CDR3 DNA sequence: TGTGCCAGTAGTATAACGAGCGGGGGATCCTACAATGAGCAGTTCTTC. The V call is TRBV19, the J call TRBJ2-1, with TRBD2 matching over 8 bases. Germline V gene sequence: CDR1 LNHDA, CDR2 SQIVND (reference sequence). Germline trimming cut 2 bases from V and 1 base from J; bases unmatched to any gene: 4. The CDR3 has 16 amino acids.

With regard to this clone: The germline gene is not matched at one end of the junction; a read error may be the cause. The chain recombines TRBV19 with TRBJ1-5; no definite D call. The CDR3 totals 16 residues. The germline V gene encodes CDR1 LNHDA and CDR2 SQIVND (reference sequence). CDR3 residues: CASSIGAGGGNQPQHF. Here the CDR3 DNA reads TGTGCCAGTAGTATAGGGGCAGGTGGAGGCAACCAGCCCCAGCATTTT. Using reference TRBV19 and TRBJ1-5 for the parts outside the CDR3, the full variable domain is DGGITQSPKYLFRKEGQNVTLSCEQNLNHDAMYWYRQDPGQGLRLIYYSQIVNDFQKGDIAEGYSVSREKKESFPLTVTSAQKNPTAFYLCASSIGAGGGNQPQHFGDGTRLSIL.

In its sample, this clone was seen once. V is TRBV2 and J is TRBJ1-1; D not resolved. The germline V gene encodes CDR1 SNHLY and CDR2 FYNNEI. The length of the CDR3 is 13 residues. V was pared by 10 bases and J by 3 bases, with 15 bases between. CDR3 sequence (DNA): TGTGCCATCATGGTTCCGGGATACACTGAAGCTTTCTTT. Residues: CAIMVPGYTEAFF.

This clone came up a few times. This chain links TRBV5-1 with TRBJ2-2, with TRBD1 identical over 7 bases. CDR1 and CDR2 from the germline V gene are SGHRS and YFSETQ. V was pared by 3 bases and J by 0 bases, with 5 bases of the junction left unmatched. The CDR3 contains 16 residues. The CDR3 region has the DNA TGCGCCAGCAGCTCCGGACAGGCGGCGAACACCGGGGAGCTGTTTTTT. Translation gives CASSSGQAANTGELFF.

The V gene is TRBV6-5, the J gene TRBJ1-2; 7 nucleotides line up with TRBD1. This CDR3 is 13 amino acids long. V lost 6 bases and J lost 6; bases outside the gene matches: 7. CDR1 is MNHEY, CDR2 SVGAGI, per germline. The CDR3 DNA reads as TGTGCCAGCAGGGGGGGACAGCGGGATGGCTACACCTTC. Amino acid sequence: CASRGGQRDGYTF.

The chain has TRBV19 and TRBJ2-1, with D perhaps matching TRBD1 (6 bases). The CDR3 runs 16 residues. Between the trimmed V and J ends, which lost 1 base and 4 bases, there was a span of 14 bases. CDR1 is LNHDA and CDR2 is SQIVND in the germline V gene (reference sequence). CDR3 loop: CASSIAGRGIYNEQFF. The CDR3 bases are TGTGCCAGTAGTATAGCGGGCAGGGGTATATACAATGAGCAGTTCTTC.

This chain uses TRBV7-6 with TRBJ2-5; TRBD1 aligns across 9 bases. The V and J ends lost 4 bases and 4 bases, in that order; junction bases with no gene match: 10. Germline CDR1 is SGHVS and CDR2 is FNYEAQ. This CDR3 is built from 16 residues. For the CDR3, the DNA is TGTGCCAGCAGCTCCTGGACAGGGGAAGGCACAGAGACCCAGTACTTC. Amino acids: CASSSWTGEGTETQYF. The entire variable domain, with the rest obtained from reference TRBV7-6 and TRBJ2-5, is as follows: GAGVSQSPRYKVTKRGQDVALRCDPISGHVSLYWYRQALGQGPEFLTYFNYEAQQDKSGLPNDRFSAERPEGSISTLTIQRTEQRDSAMYRCASSSWTGEGTETQYFGPGTRLLVL.

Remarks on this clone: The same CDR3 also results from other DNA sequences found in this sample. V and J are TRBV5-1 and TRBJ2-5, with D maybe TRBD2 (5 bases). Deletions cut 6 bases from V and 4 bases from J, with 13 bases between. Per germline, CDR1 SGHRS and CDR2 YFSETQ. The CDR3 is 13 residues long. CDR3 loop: CASTGGGPETQYF. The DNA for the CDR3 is TGCGCCAGCACCGGTGGAGGCCCAGAGACCCAGTACTTC.

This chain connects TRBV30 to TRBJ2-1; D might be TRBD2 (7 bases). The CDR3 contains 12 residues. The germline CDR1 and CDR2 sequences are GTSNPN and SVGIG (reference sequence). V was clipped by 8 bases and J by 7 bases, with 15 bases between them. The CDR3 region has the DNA TGTGCCCTGGGGGGGCCGGGGAATGAGCAGTTCTTC. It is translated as CALGGPGNEQFF.

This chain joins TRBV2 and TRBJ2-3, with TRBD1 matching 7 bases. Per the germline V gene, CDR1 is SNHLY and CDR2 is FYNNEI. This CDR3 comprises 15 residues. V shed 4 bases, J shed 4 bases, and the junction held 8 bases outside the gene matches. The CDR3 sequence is CASSAQGTVADTQYF. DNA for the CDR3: TGTGCCAGCAGTGCTCAGGGGACAGTCGCAGATACGCAGTATTTT.

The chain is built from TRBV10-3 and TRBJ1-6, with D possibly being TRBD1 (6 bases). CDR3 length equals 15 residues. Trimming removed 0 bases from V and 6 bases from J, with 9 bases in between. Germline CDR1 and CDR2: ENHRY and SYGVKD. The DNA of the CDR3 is TGTGCCATCAGTGAGTCAATAGGGGGTAATTCACCCCTCCACTTT. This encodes CAISESIGGNSPLHF.

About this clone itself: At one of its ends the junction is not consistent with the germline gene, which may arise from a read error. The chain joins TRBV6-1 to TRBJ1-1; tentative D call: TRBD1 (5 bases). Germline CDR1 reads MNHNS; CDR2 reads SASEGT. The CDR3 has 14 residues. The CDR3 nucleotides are TGTGCCAGCAGTCCCGGGACTACGAACGCTGAAGCTTTCTTT. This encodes CASSPGTTNAEAFF.

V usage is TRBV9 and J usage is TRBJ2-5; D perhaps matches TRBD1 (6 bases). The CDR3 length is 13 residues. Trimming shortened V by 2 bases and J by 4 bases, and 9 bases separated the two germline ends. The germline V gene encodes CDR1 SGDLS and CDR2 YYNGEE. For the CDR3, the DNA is TGTGCCAGCAGCGTCCCAGGGGCAGAGACCCAGTACTTC. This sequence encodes CASSVPGAETQYF.

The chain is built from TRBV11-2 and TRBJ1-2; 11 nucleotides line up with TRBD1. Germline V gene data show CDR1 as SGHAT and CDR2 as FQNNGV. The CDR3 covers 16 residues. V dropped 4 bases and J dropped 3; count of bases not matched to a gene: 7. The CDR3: CASSSTGQGADYGYTF. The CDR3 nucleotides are TGTGCCAGCAGCTCTACCGGACAGGGGGCGGACTATGGCTACACCTTC.